This is a list of T cell receptor beta chains from one sample in a study of cytomegalovirus exposure and HLA in healthy donors. Repertoires were generated with immunoSEQ multiplex PCR, while TCRdb's copy carries only in-frame clones and drops some. The table lists approximately 100,000 clones, 74% of them singletons. Sequencing was done on a sample of PBMCs. The receptors derive from a male donor in good health and CMV-seronegative. The CDR3 runs from the conserved cysteine through the conserved F or W. The D gene is left open where the match is weak. The size entry is marked missing in some rows and otherwise reads once, few, many or a size class.

TRBD2	TRBV5-1	TRBJ2-5	NA	CASSSGLAGGPSEETQYF
NA	TRBV5-7	TRBJ2-4	NA	CASSLWRAKNIQYF
TRBD2	TRBV19	TRBJ2-4	NA	CASSTGLAGGYIQYF
NA	TRBV2	TRBJ1-1	few	CASSPTENTEAFF
NA	TRBV19	TRBJ1-5	once	CASTNSNQPQHF
NA	TRBV5-4	TRBJ2-5	NA	CASSLSGEETQYF
TRBD1	TRBV27	TRBJ2-7	NA	CASSQTGQGAEYF
TRBD2	TRBV9	TRBJ2-3	few	CASSVGTSGHTDTQYF
TRBD2	TRBV7-3	TRBJ2-3	NA	CASRPGGSTDTQYF
NA	TRBV9	TRBJ2-3	once	CASSPSLRGPDTQYF
NA	TRBV27	TRBJ2-2	NA	CASSFNGELFF
TRBD2	TRBV13	TRBJ2-4	NA	CASSGSGTSGSYNIQYF
NA	TRBV6-1	TRBJ2-7	NA	CARPSGGTAGHEQYF
NA	TRBV6-6	TRBJ1-2	few	CASSYDRTYGYTF
TRBD2	TRBV7-7	TRBJ2-1	NA	CASSTLAGASYNEQFF
TRBD2	TRBV10-3	TRBJ2-5	NA	CAIRAPSPSGKETQYF
TRBD2	TRBV4-2	TRBJ2-3	NA	CASSQVRLAGGLTDTQYF
TRBD2	TRBV4-1	TRBJ2-4	few	CASSHAVREGSIQYF
TRBD1	TRBV7-9	TRBJ1-5	few	CASSSGVGQGRGNQPQHF
TRBD1	TRBV6-5	TRBJ2-1	once	CASRIGQGFPNEQFF
TRBD2	TRBV28	TRBJ2-5	NA	CASNRVAGLRAQYF
NA	TRBV2	TRBJ1-2	once	CASSEQIGYTF
NA	TRBV27	TRBJ1-2	few	CASSGGNLNYGYTF
TRBD1	TRBV29-1	TRBJ2-7	once	CSARRTGSYEQYF